Listed below are T cell receptor beta chains from one sample, sequenced in a study of shared clonotypes between healthy human individuals. Using immunoSEQ multiplex PCR, the repertoire was profiled, and TCRdb retains in-frame clones only, with some absent. The top ten clones hold 10% to 15% of a sample with fewer than 650,000 clones, 60% to 85% of them seen once. Sequenced sample: PBMCs. These receptors were taken from a woman aged 40 to 50 in good health. Some clones in this sample may be carry-over from other donors' samples. The CDR3 runs from the conserved cysteine through the conserved F or W. Each record gives: J gene, clone size, D gene, V gene, CDR3 protein, CDR3 DNA. D genes are given only for firm matches. Size tells how often a clone was seen (once, few, many) or the class of an expanded clone, and some rows leave it out.

>TRBJ2-2|.|.|TRBV5-1
CASGRTENTGELFF
TGCGCCAGCGGAAGGACAGAAAACACCGGGGAGCTGTTTTTT
>TRBJ2-3|few|.|TRBV15
CATSRTPESTDTQYF
TGTGCCACCAGCAGAACCCCGGAGAGCACAGATACGCAGTATTTT
>TRBJ2-5|.|TRBD1|TRBV18
CASSPRTGVQETQYF
TGTGCCAGCTCACCACGGACAGGGGTCCAAGAGACCCAGTACTTC
>TRBJ1-1|.|TRBD1|TRBV18
CASSPGTGRMLEAFF
TGTGCCAGCTCACCCGGGACAGGGCGGATGTTGGAAGCTTTCTTT
>TRBJ2-7|.|TRBD1|TRBV7-2
CASSPGQGFHEQYF
TGTGCCAGCAGCCCGGGACAGGGATTCCACGAGCAGTACTTC
>TRBJ2-1|.|TRBD2|TRBV7-9
CASSLAGTSGGYNEQFF
TGTGCCAGCAGCTTAGCGGGGACTAGCGGGGGATACAATGAGCAGTTCTTC
>TRBJ1-4|.|.|TRBV18
CASSPGSGEKLFF
TGTGCCAGCTCACCAGGATCTGGGGAAAAACTGTTTTTT
>TRBJ2-7|.|TRBD1|TRBV6-5
CASSIQGQGWGEQYF
TGTGCCAGCAGTATCCAGGGACAGGGCTGGGGGGAGCAGTACTTC
>TRBJ2-2|.|TRBD2|TRBV7-6
CASSPRTSISTGELFF
TGTGCCAGCAGCCCTAGGACTAGCATTAGCACCGGGGAGCTGTTTTTT
>TRBJ2-1|few|TRBD1|TRBV18
CASANRGSSYNEQFF
TGTGCCAGCGCAAACAGGGGGAGCTCCTACAATGAGCAGTTCTTC
>TRBJ1-3|once|.|TRBV4-2
CASSLMGGRGNTIYF
TGTGCCAGCAGCTTGATGGGGGGGCGCGGAAACACCATATATTTT
>TRBJ2-1|.|.|TRBV7-9
CASSPRGSSSEQFF
TGTGCCAGCAGCCCCCGCGGGTCCTCCAGTGAGCAGTTCTTC
>TRBJ1-1|.|.|TRBV18
CASSPLSLGVNTEAFF
TGTGCCAGCTCACCACTGTCTCTTGGGGTTAACACTGAAGCTTTCTTT
>TRBJ2-7|.|TRBD1|TRBV6-1
CATKTGGSYEQYF
TGTGCCACTAAGACAGGGGGCTCCTACGAGCAGTACTTC
>TRBJ2-7|.|TRBD2|TRBV30
CAWSEGLGEQYF
TGTGCCTGGAGTGAAGGACTAGGCGAGCAGTACTTC
>TRBJ2-7|.|TRBD2|TRBV6-4
CASSEIAGDSYEQYF
TGTGCCAGCAGTGAAATAGCGGGAGACTCCTACGAGCAGTACTTC
>TRBJ1-5|.|.|TRBV27
CASSLGPVGNQPQHF
TGTGCCAGCAGTCTAGGACCTGTGGGCAATCAGCCCCAGCATTTT
>TRBJ1-2|.|TRBD1|TRBV6-1
CASSLDRGNGYTF
TGTGCCAGCAGTTTGGACAGGGGGAATGGCTACACCTTC
>TRBJ2-1|.|.|TRBV5-1
CASSLGSLTHNEQFF
TGCGCCAGCAGCTTGGGATCACTAACCCACAATGAGCAGTTCTTC
>TRBJ2-1|.|.|TRBV5-4
CASSSRDSFQQFF
TGTGCCAGCAGCTCTCGAGATAGTTTCCAGCAGTTCTTC
>TRBJ1-1|.|.|TRBV11-2
CASSLVAAEAFF
TGTGCCAGCAGCTTAGTAGCGGCTGAAGCTTTCTTT
>TRBJ2-1|many|.|TRBV10-3
CATRDRDNEQFF
TGTGCCACCCGGGACCGTGACAATGAGCAGTTCTTC
>TRBJ2-1|few|TRBD1|TRBV7-9
CAGTRTGESGNEQFF
TGTGCCGGTACGAGGACAGGGGAATCGGGCAATGAGCAGTTCTTC
>TRBJ2-7|.|.|TRBV5-1
CASSLVVGAYEQYF
TGCGCCAGCAGCTTGGTTGTAGGAGCCTACGAGCAGTACTTC
>TRBJ2-2|.|TRBD2|TRBV4-1
CASSQGPGLGGGELFF
TGCGCCAGCAGCCAAGGCCCGGGACTAGGAGGAGGGGAGCTGTTTTTT
>TRBJ2-1|few|TRBD2|TRBV11-2
CASSQSGSLNEQFF
TGTGCCAGCAGCCAGAGCGGGAGCCTCAATGAGCAGTTCTTC
>TRBJ1-2|.|.|TRBV7-2
CASSLVSGVNYGYTF
TGTGCCAGCAGCTTAGTATCAGGGGTCAACTATGGCTACACCTTC
>TRBJ1-1|.|.|TRBV29-1
CSVGRGDGTEAFF
TGCAGCGTTGGACGCGGGGACGGCACTGAAGCTTTCTTT
>TRBJ1-1|.|.|TRBV13
CASSTSFAGNTEAFF
TGTGCCAGCAGCACCTCCTTTGCCGGTAACACTGAAGCTTTCTTT
>TRBJ2-7|.|TRBD1|TRBV18
CASSLGTGSHEQYF
TGTGCCAGCTCACTTGGGACAGGCTCCCACGAGCAGTACTTC
>TRBJ2-1|.|.|TRBV7-8
CASSSNRVPGYNEQFF
TGTGCCAGCAGCTCCAACCGGGTGCCGGGATACAATGAGCAGTTCTTC
>TRBJ1-2|few|.|TRBV5-4
CASSLFVGYTF
TGTGCCAGCAGCTTATTCGTTGGCTACACCTTC
>TRBJ2-7|.|TRBD1|TRBV5-1
CASSRRTGNSYEQYF
TGCGCCAGCAGCCGGCGGACAGGGAATAGCTACGAGCAGTACTTC
>TRBJ2-5|.|.|TRBV5-1
CASSLGTRGVTQYF
TGCGCCAGCAGCTTAGGGACCCGAGGAGTGACCCAGTACTTC
>TRBJ2-3|.|.|TRBV4-1
CASRDKGTDTQYF
TGCGCCAGCAGGGATAAGGGAACAGATACGCAGTATTTT
>TRBJ2-6|.|.|TRBV27
CASCLRAGANVLTF
TGTGCCAGCTGCCTGAGGGCGGGGGCCAACGTCCTGACTTTC
>TRBJ2-7|.|TRBD1|TRBV29-1
CSAQGDKTYEQYF
TGCAGCGCGCAGGGGGACAAGACCTACGAGCAGTACTTC
>TRBJ2-3|.|TRBD1|TRBV2
CASSAGTGRGSDTQYF
TGTGCCAGCAGCGCTGGGACAGGGCGAGGGTCAGATACGCAGTATTTT
>TRBJ2-3|.|TRBD2|TRBV30
CAWSVGGTRVLTDTQYF
TGTGCCTGGAGTGTAGGGGGGACTAGAGTGTTGACAGATACGCAGTATTTT
>TRBJ1-1|few|.|TRBV9
CASSADTNTEAFF
TGTGCCAGCAGCGCCGACACGAACACTGAAGCTTTCTTT
>TRBJ2-7|.|.|TRBV5-1
CASSARAGVYEQYF
TGCGCCAGCAGCGCCAGAGCGGGTGTTTACGAGCAGTACTTC
>TRBJ2-7|.|.|TRBV14
CASSPSMRRNYEQYF
TGTGCCAGCAGCCCCTCTATGAGGAGAAACTACGAGCAGTACTTC
>TRBJ1-1|.|.|TRBV5-4
CASSSGQSVTEAFF
TGTGCCAGCAGCTCTGGACAGTCGGTCACTGAAGCTTTCTTT
>TRBJ1-2|.|TRBD1|TRBV7-2
CASSFYLGGQGAYGYTF
TGTGCCAGCAGCTTCTATCTCGGGGGACAGGGTGCATATGGCTACACCTTC
>TRBJ2-7|.|TRBD1|TRBV30
CAWSAGTETYEQYF
TGTGCCTGGAGCGCCGGGACAGAAACCTACGAGCAGTACTTC
>TRBJ2-7|.|.|TRBV29-1
CSVRLGGWEQYF
TGCAGCGTTCGGCTAGGGGGTTGGGAGCAGTACTTC
>TRBJ2-3|few|TRBD2|TRBV2
CASRGTGTSKDTQYF
TGTGCCAGCAGAGGTACCGGGACTAGCAAAGATACGCAGTATTTT
>TRBJ2-5|.|.|TRBV5-1
CASSLRTGERQETQYF
TGCGCCAGCAGCTTAAGAACGGGAGAGAGACAAGAGACCCAGTACTTC
>TRBJ2-7|.|TRBD2|TRBV5-1
CASSLSGRDLPYF
TGCGCCAGCAGCTTGAGCGGGAGGGACCTCCCGTACTTC
>TRBJ1-2|few|.|TRBV6-1
CASSEWGSNYGYTF
TGTGCCAGCAGTGAGTGGGGATCGAACTATGGCTACACCTTC
>TRBJ2-1|.|.|TRBV5-6
CASSFPAGANNEQFF
TGTGCCAGCAGCTTCCCAGCAGGGGCAAACAATGAGCAGTTCTTC
>TRBJ1-1|once|.|TRBV19
CASSIRVNTEAFF
TGTGCCAGTAGTATTCGGGTGAACACTGAAGCTTTCTTT
>TRBJ2-3|.|.|TRBV7-6
CASSSARLSGSTDTQYF
TGTGCCAGCAGTTCAGCACGCCTCAGCGGGAGCACAGATACGCAGTATTTT
>TRBJ1-4|.|.|TRBV18
CASSPGPPATNEKLFF
TGTGCCAGCTCACCAGGACCTCCGGCAACTAATGAAAAACTGTTTTTT
>TRBJ2-7|.|TRBD1|TRBV15
CATSRAGTGINEQYF
TGTGCCACCAGCAGAGCCGGGACAGGGATCAACGAGCAGTACTTC
>TRBJ2-7|.|.|TRBV4-2
CASSQDIGSGAYEQYF
TGTGCCAGCAGCCAAGATATCGGGAGTGGGGCCTACGAGCAGTACTTC
>TRBJ1-1|.|.|TRBV5-5
CASSLAVHTNTEAFF
TGTGCCAGCAGCTTGGCCGTTCATACGAACACTGAAGCTTTCTTT
>TRBJ2-1|.|TRBD2|TRBV19
CASSGGTSGTYNEQFF
TGTGCCAGTAGTGGAGGGACTAGCGGGACGTACAATGAGCAGTTCTTC
>TRBJ2-1|.|TRBD2|TRBV30
CAWSLAGGFNEQFF
TGTGCCTGGAGTCTAGCGGGAGGGTTCAATGAGCAGTTCTTC
>TRBJ2-1|.|TRBD2|TRBV6-1
CASSSSGGDNEQFF
TGTGCCAGCAGCAGTAGCGGGGGCGACAATGAGCAGTTCTTC